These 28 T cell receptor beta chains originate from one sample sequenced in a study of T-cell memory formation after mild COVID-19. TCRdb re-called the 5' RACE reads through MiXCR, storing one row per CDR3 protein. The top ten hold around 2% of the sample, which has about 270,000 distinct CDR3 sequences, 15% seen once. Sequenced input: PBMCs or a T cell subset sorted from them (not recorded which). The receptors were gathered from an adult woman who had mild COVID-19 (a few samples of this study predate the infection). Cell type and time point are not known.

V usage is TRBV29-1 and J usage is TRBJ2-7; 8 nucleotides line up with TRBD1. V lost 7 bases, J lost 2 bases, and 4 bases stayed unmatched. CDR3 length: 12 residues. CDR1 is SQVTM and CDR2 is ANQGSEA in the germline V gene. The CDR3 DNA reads TGCAGCGCCACAGGGGGGACCTACGAGCAGTACTTC. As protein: CSATGGTYEQYF.

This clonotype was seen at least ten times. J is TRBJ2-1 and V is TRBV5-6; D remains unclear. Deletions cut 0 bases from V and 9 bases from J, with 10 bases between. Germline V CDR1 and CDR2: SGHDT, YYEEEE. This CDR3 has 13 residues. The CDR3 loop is CASSLAGPSEQFF. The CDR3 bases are TGTGCCAGCAGCTTGGCCGGTCCTAGTGAGCAGTTCTTC.

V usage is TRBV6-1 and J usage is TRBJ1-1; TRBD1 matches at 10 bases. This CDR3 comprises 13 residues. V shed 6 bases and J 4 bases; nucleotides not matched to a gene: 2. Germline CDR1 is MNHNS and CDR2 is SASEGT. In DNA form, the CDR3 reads TGTGCCAGCAGGAGGACAGGGGGCACTGAAGCTTTCTTT. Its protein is CASRRTGGTEAFF.

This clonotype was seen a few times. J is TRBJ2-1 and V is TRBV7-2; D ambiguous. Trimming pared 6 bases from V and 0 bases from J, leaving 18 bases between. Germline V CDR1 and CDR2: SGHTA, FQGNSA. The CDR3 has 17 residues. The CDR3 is CASRQNTITSSYNEQFF. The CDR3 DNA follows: TGTGCCAGCAGACAGAACACTATTACGAGCTCCTACAATGAGCAGTTCTTC.

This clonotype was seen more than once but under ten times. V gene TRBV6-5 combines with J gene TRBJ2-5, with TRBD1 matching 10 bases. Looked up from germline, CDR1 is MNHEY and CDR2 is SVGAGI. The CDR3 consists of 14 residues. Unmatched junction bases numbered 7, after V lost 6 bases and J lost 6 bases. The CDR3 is CASSYRQGAKTQYF. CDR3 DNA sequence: TGTGCCAGCAGCTACCGACAGGGGGCGAAGACCCAGTACTTC.

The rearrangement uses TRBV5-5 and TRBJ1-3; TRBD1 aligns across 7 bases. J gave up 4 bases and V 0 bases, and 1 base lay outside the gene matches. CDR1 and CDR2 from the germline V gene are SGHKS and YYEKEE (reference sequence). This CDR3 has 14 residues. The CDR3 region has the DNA TGTGCCAGCAGCTTGGAGGGACAGGGAAACACCATATATTTT. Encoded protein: CASSLEGQGNTIYF.

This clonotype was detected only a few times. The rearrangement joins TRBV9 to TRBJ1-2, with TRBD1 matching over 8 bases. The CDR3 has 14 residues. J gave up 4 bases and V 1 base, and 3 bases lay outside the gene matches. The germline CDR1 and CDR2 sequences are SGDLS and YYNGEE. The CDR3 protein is CASSVSGGGYGYTF. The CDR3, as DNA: TGTGCCAGCAGCGTATCAGGGGGCGGCTATGGCTACACCTTC.

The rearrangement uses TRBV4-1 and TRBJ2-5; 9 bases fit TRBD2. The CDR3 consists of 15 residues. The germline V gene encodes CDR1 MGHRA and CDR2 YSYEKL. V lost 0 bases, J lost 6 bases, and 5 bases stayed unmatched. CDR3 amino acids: CASSQEGGGAKTQYF. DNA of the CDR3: TGCGCCAGCAGCCAAGAGGGCGGGGGGGCGAAGACCCAGTACTTC.

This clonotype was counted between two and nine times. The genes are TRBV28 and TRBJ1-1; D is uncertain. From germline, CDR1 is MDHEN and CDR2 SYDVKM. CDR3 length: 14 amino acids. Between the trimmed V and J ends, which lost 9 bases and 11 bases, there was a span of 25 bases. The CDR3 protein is CASQGRAGQEWAFF. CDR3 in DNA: TGTGCCAGTCAAGGTCGGGCAGGCCAAGAATGGGCTTTCTTT.

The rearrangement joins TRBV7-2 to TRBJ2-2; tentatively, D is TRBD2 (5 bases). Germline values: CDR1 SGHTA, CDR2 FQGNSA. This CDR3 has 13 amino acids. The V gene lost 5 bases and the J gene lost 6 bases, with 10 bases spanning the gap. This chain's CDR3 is CASSPRESGELFF. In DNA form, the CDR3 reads TGTGCCAGCAGCCCTCGGGAATCCGGGGAGCTGTTTTTT. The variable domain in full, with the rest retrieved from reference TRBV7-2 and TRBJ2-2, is GAGVSQSPSNKVTEKGKDVELRCDPISGHTALYWYRQSLGQGLEFLIYFQGNSAPDKSGLPSDRFSAERTGGSVSTLTIQRTQQEDSAVYLCASSPRESGELFFGEGSRLTVL.

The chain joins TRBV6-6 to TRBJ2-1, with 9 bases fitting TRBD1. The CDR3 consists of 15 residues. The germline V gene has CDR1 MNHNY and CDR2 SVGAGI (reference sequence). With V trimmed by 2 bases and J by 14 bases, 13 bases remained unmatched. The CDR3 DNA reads TGTGCCAGCAGTTACCCCGGGACAGGGTATGGTTGGGAGTTCTTC. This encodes CASSYPGTGYGWEFF.

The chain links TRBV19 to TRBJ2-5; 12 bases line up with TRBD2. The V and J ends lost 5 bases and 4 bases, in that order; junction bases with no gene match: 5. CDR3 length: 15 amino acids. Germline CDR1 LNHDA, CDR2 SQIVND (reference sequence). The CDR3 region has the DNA TGTGCCAGTAGTCCTCGACTAGCGGGAGTAGAGACCCAGTACTTC. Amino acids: CASSPRLAGVETQYF. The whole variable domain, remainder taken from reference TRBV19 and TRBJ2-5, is DGGITQSPKYLFRKEGQNVTLSCEQNLNHDAMYWYRQDPGQGLRLIYYSQIVNDFQKGDIAEGYSVSREKKESFPLTVTSAQKNPTAFYLCASSPRLAGVETQYFGPGTRLLVL.

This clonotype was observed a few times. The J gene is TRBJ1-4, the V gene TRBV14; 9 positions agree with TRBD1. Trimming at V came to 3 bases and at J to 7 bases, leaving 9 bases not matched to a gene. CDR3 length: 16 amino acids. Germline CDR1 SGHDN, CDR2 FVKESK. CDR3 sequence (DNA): TGTGCCAGCAGCCACGGACAGGGGACCATTTTTGAAAAACTGTTTTTT. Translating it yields CASSHGQGTIFEKLFF.

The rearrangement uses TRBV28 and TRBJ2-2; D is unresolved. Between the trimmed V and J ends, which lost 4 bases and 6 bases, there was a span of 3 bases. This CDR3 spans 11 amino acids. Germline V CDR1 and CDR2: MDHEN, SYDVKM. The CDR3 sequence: CASSYPGELFF. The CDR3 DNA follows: TGTGCCAGCAGTTACCCCGGGGAGCTGTTTTTT.

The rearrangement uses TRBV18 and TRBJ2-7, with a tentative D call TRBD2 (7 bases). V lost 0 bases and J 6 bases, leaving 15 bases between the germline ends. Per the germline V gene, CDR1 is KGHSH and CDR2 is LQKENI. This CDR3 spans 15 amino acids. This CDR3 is CASSPPSGGSGEQYF. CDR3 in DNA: TGTGCCAGCTCACCACCGTCGGGGGGCTCTGGCGAGCAGTACTTC.

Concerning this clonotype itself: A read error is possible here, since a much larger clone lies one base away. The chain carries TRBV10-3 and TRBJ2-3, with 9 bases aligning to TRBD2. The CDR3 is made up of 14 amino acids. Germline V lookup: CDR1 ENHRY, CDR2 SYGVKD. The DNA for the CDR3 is TGTGCCATCAGGGGTAGCGGGGGCCCAGATACGAAGTATTTT. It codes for CAIRGSGGPDTKYF.

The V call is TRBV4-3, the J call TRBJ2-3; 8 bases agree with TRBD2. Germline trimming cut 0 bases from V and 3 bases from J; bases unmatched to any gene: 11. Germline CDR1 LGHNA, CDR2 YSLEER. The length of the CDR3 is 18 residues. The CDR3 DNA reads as TGCGCCAGCAGCCAAGATCCGCCCCCGGGGGGGCAGACAGATACGCAGTATTTT. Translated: CASSQDPPPGGQTDTQYF.

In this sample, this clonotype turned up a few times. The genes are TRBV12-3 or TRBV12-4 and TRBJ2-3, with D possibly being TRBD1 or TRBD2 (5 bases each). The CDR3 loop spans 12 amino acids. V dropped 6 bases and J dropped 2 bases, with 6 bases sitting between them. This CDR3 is CASRGVTDTQYF. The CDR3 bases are TGTGCCAGCAGGGGGGTCACAGATACGCAGTATTTT.

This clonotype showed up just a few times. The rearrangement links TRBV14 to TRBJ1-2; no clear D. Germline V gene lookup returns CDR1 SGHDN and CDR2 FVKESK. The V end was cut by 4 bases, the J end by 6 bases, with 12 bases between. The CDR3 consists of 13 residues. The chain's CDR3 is CASSRNLKDGYTF. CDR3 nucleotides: TGTGCCAGCAGCCGAAATTTAAAGGATGGCTACACCTTC.

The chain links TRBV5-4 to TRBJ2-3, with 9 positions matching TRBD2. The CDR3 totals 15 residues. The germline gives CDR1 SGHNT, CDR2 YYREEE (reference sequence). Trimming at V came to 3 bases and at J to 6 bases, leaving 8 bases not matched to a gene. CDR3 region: CASSSGLAMVDTQYF. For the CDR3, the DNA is TGTGCCAGCAGCTCAGGACTAGCGATGGTGGATACGCAGTATTTT.

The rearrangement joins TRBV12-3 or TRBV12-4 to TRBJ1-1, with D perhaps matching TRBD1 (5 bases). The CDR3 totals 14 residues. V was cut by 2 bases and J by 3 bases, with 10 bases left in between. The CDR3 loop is CASSLYRGDTEAFF. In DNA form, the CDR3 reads TGTGCCAGCAGTTTATATCGGGGGGACACTGAAGCTTTCTTT.

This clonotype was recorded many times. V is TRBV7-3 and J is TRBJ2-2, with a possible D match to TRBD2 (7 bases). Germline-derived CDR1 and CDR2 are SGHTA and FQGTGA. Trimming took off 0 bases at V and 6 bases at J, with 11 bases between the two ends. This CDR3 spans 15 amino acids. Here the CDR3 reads CASSLTGGQPGELFF. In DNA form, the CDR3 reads TGTGCCAGCAGCTTAACGGGGGGGCAACCCGGGGAGCTGTTTTTT.

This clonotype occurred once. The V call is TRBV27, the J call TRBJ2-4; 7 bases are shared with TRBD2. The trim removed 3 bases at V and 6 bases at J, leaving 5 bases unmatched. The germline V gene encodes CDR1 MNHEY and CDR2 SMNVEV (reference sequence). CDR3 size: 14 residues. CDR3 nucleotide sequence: TGTGCCAGCAGTTTTGGCGGGGGTGGAAACATTCAGTACTTC. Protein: CASSFGGGGNIQYF.

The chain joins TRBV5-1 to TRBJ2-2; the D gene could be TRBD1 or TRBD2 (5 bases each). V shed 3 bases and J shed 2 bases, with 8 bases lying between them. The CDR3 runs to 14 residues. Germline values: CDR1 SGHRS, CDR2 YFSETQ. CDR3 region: CASSWDPNTGELFF. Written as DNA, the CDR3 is TGCGCCAGCAGCTGGGACCCTAACACCGGGGAGCTGTTTTTT.

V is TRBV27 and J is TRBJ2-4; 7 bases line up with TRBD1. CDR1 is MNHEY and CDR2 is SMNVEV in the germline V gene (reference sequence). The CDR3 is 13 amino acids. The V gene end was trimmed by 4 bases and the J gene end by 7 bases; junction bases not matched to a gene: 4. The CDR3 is CASSSYRGNIQYF. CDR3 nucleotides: TGTGCCAGCAGTTCCTACAGGGGTAACATTCAGTACTTC.

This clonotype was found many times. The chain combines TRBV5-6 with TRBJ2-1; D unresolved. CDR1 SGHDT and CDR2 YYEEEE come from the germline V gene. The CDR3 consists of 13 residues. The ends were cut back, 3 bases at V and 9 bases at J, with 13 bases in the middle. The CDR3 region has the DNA TGTGCCAGCAGCTCCCCTGCCCGCCTTGAGCAGTTCTTC. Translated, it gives CASSSPARLEQFF.

CDR3 residues: CASSSETGYYGYTF. CDR3 bases: TGCGCCAGCAGCTCCGAAACAGGGTACTATGGCTACACCTTC. This chain connects TRBV5-1 to TRBJ1-2, with D possibly TRBD1 on 6 matching bases. The germline V gene encodes CDR1 SGHRS and CDR2 YFSETQ. V was trimmed by 3 bases and J by 3 bases, leaving 12 bases between them. The CDR3 consists of 14 residues.

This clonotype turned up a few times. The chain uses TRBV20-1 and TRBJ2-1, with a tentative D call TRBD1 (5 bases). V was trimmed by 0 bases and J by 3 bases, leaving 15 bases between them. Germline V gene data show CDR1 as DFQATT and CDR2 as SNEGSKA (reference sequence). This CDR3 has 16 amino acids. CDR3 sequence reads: CSAREGAGWYYNEQFF. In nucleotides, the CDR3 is TGCAGTGCTAGAGAAGGGGCAGGGTGGTACTACAATGAGCAGTTCTTC.